This TCR beta chain was found in a study of cytomegalovirus exposure and HLA in healthy donors (dated by TCRdb to the late 2010s). Background for the entire study: An earlier analysis of around 600 of the donors reported 250 to 350 Gb of sequence data and around 110 million unique TCR beta sequences from about 200 million T cells. Roughly 300 gigabases of sequencing data and tens of millions of unique TCR sequences were included in an early release covering around 600 HLA-typed donors. Of the approximately 400 genotyped donors, roughly 85% fell in the genetic ancestry cluster associated with self-reported Caucasian donors. The study aimed to test whether cataloging public T cell receptors could reveal signatures of past pathogen exposure. Using immunosequencing, the study profiled T cell repertoires from 500 to 800 subjects and related those repertoires to cytomegalovirus serostatus. A separate validation cohort of 100 to 150 different subjects was used in addition to the 666-subject first cohort. High-throughput TCR immunosequencing, statistical association of individual TCRs with disease status, and machine learning were combined to predict cytomegalovirus infection status. In a later analysis, previously published TCR beta repertoires from 666 donors were re-analyzed and high-resolution HLA genotyping was added so that TCR occurrence patterns could be studied. Rather than drawing on any new phenotypic data, the later analysis identified candidate immune exposures from TCR beta sequences and the way those sequences occurred across donors. In an earlier analysis of 550 to 700 of the donors, high-throughput TCR beta sequencing was used to judge whether each TCR beta V gene segment behaved as functional or pseudogenic. Donor age, sex, ethnicity and CMV serostatus were collected together with the repertoire data. Genome-wide SNP genotypes for about 65% of the roughly 670 donors were used in a later genetic analysis, which treated that subset as a discovery cohort. All discovery cohort repertoires had been generated using a single sequencing platform. Class I and class II HLA loci were covered by the typing at four-digit resolution. The number of donors typed differed by locus, with roughly 620-640 for A, B, C, DRB1 and DQB1, roughly 550 for DQA1, 600 to 610 for DPA1, and around 460 for DPB1. Roughly 5 DR-DQ haplotypes were treated as single units for association and clustering because of strong linkage in the cohort. Across 398 genotyped donors of the cohort, an average of approximately 200,000 unique TCR beta nucleotide sequences per donor were sequenced, and approximately 19% of those sequences were non-productive. What the study reported, not specific to this receptor: Most TCR sequences were observed very rarely across donors, whereas some public TCRs were present in many individuals. According to the authors, the approach could potentially be generalized to other disease states and immunological phenotypes. The study gave a list of 150 to 200 TCR beta chains associated with cytomegalovirus. The classifier was reported to diagnose cytomegalovirus status with high specificity and sensitivity in both the original cohort and the validation cohort. A further reported finding was that TCR beta sequences accurately predicted the HLA-A and HLA-B alleles for most subjects in the first cohort. Because the 87-base-pair reads could not distinguish some IMGT-functional V segments, including TRBV6-2 and TRBV6-3, those segments were excluded. Immune exposure information for the cohort was limited to CMV serostatus. Sequencing depth was assumed to be roughly uniform across donors in the presence/absence analyses, though that assumption may not hold. Compared with the 666-donor mean, donors in an Asian-associated ancestry cluster had fewer N-insertions in productive TCRs, according to a later genetic analysis. According to a later analysis, TCR association rates differed among HLA loci, with DRB1 alleles showing the most associated TCRs and HLA-C alleles showing the fewest. Because counts were too low, around 18 rarely observed V segments, including chromosome 9 orphons, were left out of the earlier analysis of a few hundred of the donors. In a later genetic analysis, a missense DCLRE1C variant was associated with V-gene and J-gene trimming of TCR beta chains, and the association was replicated in an independent cohort. In this cohort, only TCR beta chains were sequenced, and detectable features were limited by the absence of alpha or paired-chain data. Broadly in line with IMGT annotations, most TCR beta V segments showed up in productive rearrangements about 87% or about 30% of the time in an earlier analysis of 450 to 600 of the donors. Correlated functional status among segregating V segments might reflect linkage disequilibrium, but an unknown experimental factor could not be ruled out. In vitro tests confirmed that a few of the cytomegalovirus-associated TCR beta chains recognize cytomegalovirus antigens. A group of highly shared sequence variants was considered likely to be a technical artifact of the sequencing pipeline. A later analysis reported that several top co-occurrence clusters appeared linked to parvovirus B19, influenza, CMV and Epstein-Barr virus. In a later analysis, around 15,000 TCR beta sequences were associated with specific HLA alleles at a false discovery rate of 0.05. When HLA alleles, especially DR and DQ, strongly co-occurred, TCR associations were difficult to assign to individual alleles. Because HLA typing was unavailable for some donors at each locus, only the typed subset was used in association tests. In a later analysis, HLA-associated TCR beta chains were found to be more clonally expanded and to have lower generation probabilities than equally common non-associated chains. According to a later analysis, most CMV-associated TCR beta chains appeared to be HLA-restricted, and the HLA associations seemed to be driven largely by CMV exposure.

Trimming at the junction amounts to 1 base on V and 4 bases on J, and the germline ends lie 7 bases apart. The germline V gene (reference sequence) specifies PRHDT as CDR1 and FYEKMQ as CDR2. From the cysteine through the phenylalanine, the CDR3 covers 13 amino acids. Only the CDR3 part of the read is kept: 39 bases, read in frame from the first base. To prepare the library, the immunoSEQ multiplex PCR assay was applied. The multiplex PCR relied on a mix of 60 forward primers for TCR Vbeta segments and 13 reverse primers for TCR Jbeta segments. The CDR3 region of rearranged TCR beta genes was amplified from genomic DNA with a multiplex PCR assay. On the Illumina HiSeq System, the amplified TCR beta libraries were sequenced as 87-base-pair reads. The study's processing was this. A later analysis counted some 80 million unique TCR beta chains across the approximately 700 repertoires, and around 9.9 million of these chains were shared by at least two donors. Raw reads were error-corrected and collapsed into unique sequences with a nearest-neighbor algorithm that merged closely related sequences to remove PCR and sequencing errors. CDR3 sequences were aligned to IMGT reference sequences to assign V, D and J gene segments. Each retained sequence needed at least a six-nucleotide match to both a V gene segment and a J gene segment. A rearrangement counted as productive if the CDR3 had no stop codons and remained in frame with V and J, and every other rearrangement counted as non-productive. CDR3 was defined according to IMGT convention as the region running from the second conserved V-encoded cysteine to the conserved J-encoded phenylalanine. The earlier analysis of fewer than 750 of the donors excluded sequences that lacked an unambiguous match to a single V gene segment. An earlier analysis of several hundred of the donors classified V segments as functional when productive rearrangements were above 56.7% and as segregating when the standard deviation between donors was above 5%. A statistical classification framework was built to diagnose cytomegalovirus status from the catalog of TCR beta chain sequences. In a later analysis, V and J genes were assigned by comparing TCR nucleotide sequences against IMGT/GENE-DB human TR gene sequences. In a later analysis, CDR3 sequences and most-parsimonious VDJ recombination scenarios were assigned using the TCRdist pipeline. In a later analysis, every TCR beta chain was defined by the combination of its CDR3 amino acid sequence and its V-gene family, and reads without a unique V-gene family were dropped. In a later analysis, around 650 highly shared, low-generation-probability nucleotide sequences were removed to address suspected cross-contamination and a sequencing artifact. A later analysis calculated a clonal expansion index for each public chain from normalized within-repertoire ranks of inferred template counts. A later analysis computed generation probabilities with a VDJ recombination model fitted to out-of-frame rearrangements, and checked the results against IGoR. Hypergeometric tests were used in a later analysis to score TCR-TCR, TCR-HLA and TCR-CMV co-occurrence, with a repertoire-size bias correction applied to the TCR pairs. False discovery rates were estimated in a later analysis by permuting HLA or CMV assignments 20 times. In a later analysis, co-occurring TCRs were grouped using DBSCAN, and TCRdist sequence similarity was added for clustering within HLA-allele-positive subsets. For co-occurrence clustering, repertoires with fewer than 30,000 or more than 120,000 public chains were excluded, along with a handful of repertoires with anomalous nucleotide sharing. The table comes from immuneACCESS by way of TCRdb, which keeps in-frame sequences with V and J called. Part of the clones is missing from these tables; in studies checked, under half for an unresolved V gene and the rest for unknown reasons. Clone size and the V and J calls come from that table; the DNA yielded D and trimming. This sample lists 120,000 to 150,000 clones; 75% were detected once. 3.3% of the sample is in the top ten clones.

The cohort was made up of 500 to 850 healthy bone marrow donors. At the time of sampling, every cohort member was nominally healthy, though immune exposures that went unrecorded were likely present. The donor was CMV seronegative and was included in the group of hundreds of seronegative cohort members. Every donor gave a peripheral blood sample, and the peripheral blood mononuclear cells from that sample were used for TCR beta sequencing. The Qiagen DNeasy Blood Extraction Kit was used to extract genomic DNA from the blood cell samples. This clone came up a few times. Which antigen it targets is not known. Within one base of it there is no much larger clone, and no base qualities were kept.

The material sequenced was PBMCs. The chain joins TRBV13 to TRBJ1-2; the D gene identity is not certain. The sequence derives from a man aged 35 to 55 in good health and CMV-seronegative. CDR3 loop: CASSLAEGYGYTF. The nucleotides are TGTGCCAGCAGCTTAGCAGAGGGCTATGGCTACACCTTC. Reference TRBV13 and TRBJ1-2 genes cover what lies past the CDR3, so the full variable domain is AAGVIQSPRHLIKEKRETATLKCYPIPRHDTVYWYQQGPGQDPQFLISFYEKMQSDKGSIPDRFSAQQFSDYHSELNMSSLELGDSALYFCASSLAEGYGYTFGSGTRLTVV.